The TCR beta chain under discussion was sequenced for a study of blood T cell repertoires in COVID-19. Clones were sequenced by immunoSEQ multiplex PCR, and TCRdb holds only the in-frame ones, with some missing. Of about 250,000 clones in the sample, roughly 80% were seen once. Germline values: CDR1 ENHRY, CDR2 SYGVKD. The CDR3 totals 19 residues. The V end lost 4 bases, the J end lost 2 bases, and 27 bases lay between the germline ends. This sequence joins TRBV10-3 and TRBJ2-7; weak D call: TRBD2 (9 bases). This clonotype originated in a woman of 80 years or more with acute or convalescent COVID-19. Sequences were obtained from peripheral blood. The CDR3 DNA follows: TGTGCCATCAGTGGGCAGGGGGCATCCGTTAGCGGGAGACCCTACGAGCAGTACTTC. Protein: CAISGQGASVSGRPYEQYF.